This is a list of T cell receptor beta chains from one sample in a study of early T cells in non-severe SARS-CoV-2 infection. TCRdb itself ran the 5' RACE reads through MiXCR, one entry per CDR3 protein. Of around 81,000 distinct CDR3 sequences in the sample, 14% were seen once. Sequenced material: whole blood. Receptors were obtained from an adult who was a healthcare worker with PCR-confirmed SARS-CoV-2 infection or an uninfected control (not recorded which). The CDR3 runs from the conserved cysteine through the conserved F or W. The D gene is left open where the match is weak. The size field is filled for only some rows; it gives once, few, many or a size class.

>NA|many|TRBJ1-2|TRBV2
CASRQPDYGYTF
TGTGCCAGCAGGCAGCCGGACTATGGCTACACCTTC
>TRBD1|many|TRBJ2-2|TRBV18
CASSHPTGLDTGELFF
TGTGCCAGCTCACACCCGACAGGGTTGGACACCGGGGAGCTGTTTTTT
>NA|few|TRBJ2-7|TRBV29-1
CSVAKLQGSYEQYF
TGCAGCGTGGCAAAATTACAGGGCTCCTACGAGCAGTACTTC
>NA|NA|TRBJ2-2|TRBV30
CAWSVLRFTGELFF
TGTGCCTGGAGTGTACTACGGTTTACCGGGGAGCTGTTTTTT
>NA|few|TRBJ1-1|TRBV6-5
CASSYGDPNTEAFF
TGTGCCAGCAGTTACGGCGATCCGAACACTGAAGCTTTCTTT
>NA|many|TRBJ1-1|TRBV20-1
CSQSRGNTEAFF
TGCAGCCAATCTAGAGGAAACACTGAAGCTTTCTTT
>NA|many|TRBJ2-1|TRBV20-1
CSLPKPDYNEQFF
TGCAGCTTACCAAAGCCAGACTACAATGAGCAGTTCTTC
>NA|few|TRBJ2-3|TRBV20-1
CSARAPLGSGTDTQYF
TGCAGTGCTAGAGCCCCTCTGGGTAGCGGCACAGATACGCAGTATTTT
>NA|NA|TRBJ1-1|TRBV12-3/TRBV12-4
CASSLTSRTEAFF
TGTGCCAGCAGTTTAACCAGTAGGACTGAAGCTTTCTTT
>NA|NA|TRBJ2-3|TRBV6-5
CASSYSGRTDTQYF
TGTGCCAGCAGTTACTCGGGCCGCACAGATACGCAGTATTTT
>NA|few|TRBJ2-5|TRBV4-1
CASSQEGHWGGETQYF
TGCGCCAGCAGCCAAGAGGGACATTGGGGCGGGGAGACCCAGTACTTC
>NA|once|TRBJ1-2|TRBV7-9
CASKGGTYYGYTF
TGTGCCAGCAAAGGCGGGACATACTATGGCTACACCTTC
>NA|few|TRBJ2-1|TRBV29-1
CSAGAAYNEQFF
TGCAGCGCCGGAGCGGCCTACAATGAGCAGTTCTTC